What follows is one TCR beta chain and its context. Its antigen has not been determined. V lost 7 bases and J lost 3 bases, and the count of bases not matched to a germline gene is 8. The germline V gene gives CDR1 as MNHEY and CDR2 as SVGAGI. The CDR3 spans 14 residues, from the cysteine through the phenylalanine. The sequence is cut down to CDR3 DNA, 42 bases in frame from base 1. The data were taken from a study of cytomegalovirus exposure and HLA in healthy donors (dated by TCRdb to about 2017). Some background on the complete study: In an earlier analysis of roughly 590 of the donors, 250 to 300 Gb of sequence data and 117 million unique TCR beta sequences from roughly 180 million T cells were reported. An early release covering about 600 HLA-typed donors comprised approximately 290 gigabases of sequencing data and tens of millions of unique TCR sequences. The genetic ancestry cluster associated with self-reported Caucasian donors included 70% to 85% of the approximately 410 genotyped donors. The study was designed to test whether signatures of past pathogen exposure could be identified by cataloging public T cell receptors. Using immunosequencing, the study profiled T cell repertoires from 500 to 800 subjects and related those repertoires to cytomegalovirus serostatus. Along with the approximately 650-subject first cohort, a separate validation cohort of 120 different subjects was used. The study combined high-throughput TCR immunosequencing, statistical association of individual TCRs with disease status, and machine learning to predict cytomegalovirus infection status. In a later analysis, previously published TCR beta repertoires from 600 to 850 donors were re-analyzed and high-resolution HLA genotyping was added so that TCR occurrence patterns could be studied. The later analysis used no new phenotypic data to find candidate immune exposures, relying instead on TCR beta sequences and their occurrence across donors. In an earlier analysis of a few hundred of the donors, high-throughput TCR beta sequencing was used to judge whether each TCR beta V gene segment behaved as functional or pseudogenic. Alongside the repertoire data, information on donor age, sex, ethnicity and CMV serostatus was compiled. A later genetic analysis used genome-wide SNP genotypes for 398 of the 666 donors, treating that subset as a discovery cohort. Every repertoire in the discovery cohort had been generated on one and the same sequencing platform. HLA typing included class I and class II loci at four-digit resolution. Typing coverage differed by locus: A, B, C, DRB1 and DQB1 were typed in about 620-640 donors, DQA1 in roughly 510, DPA1 in 606, and DPB1 in 472. Because of strong linkage in the cohort, roughly five DR-DQ haplotypes were treated as single units for association and clustering. Among roughly 400 genotyped donors of the cohort, an average of about 240,000 unique TCR beta nucleotide sequences was sequenced per donor, of which 15% to 20% were non-productive.

The cohort was made up of around 720 healthy bone marrow donors. At the time of sampling, every cohort member was nominally healthy, though immune exposures that went unrecorded were likely present. The donor was CMV seronegative and belonged to the group of 352 seronegative cohort members. Each donor provided a peripheral blood sample, and peripheral blood mononuclear cells were used for TCR beta sequencing. Genomic DNA was extracted from the blood cell samples with the Qiagen DNeasy Blood Extraction Kit. Library preparation employed the immunoSEQ multiplex PCR assay. For the multiplex PCR, a mixture combining 60 forward primers for TCR Vbeta segments and 13 reverse primers for TCR Jbeta segments was used. Amplification of the CDR3 region of rearranged TCR beta genes was performed with a multiplex PCR assay on genomic DNA. On the Illumina HiSeq System, the amplified TCR beta libraries were sequenced as 87-base-pair reads. In the paper's pipeline: In a later analysis, some 80 million unique TCR beta chains were counted across the roughly 610 repertoires, and approximately 11 million of these chains were shared by at least two donors. A nearest-neighbor algorithm error-corrected the raw reads and collapsed the reads into unique sequences, merging closely related sequences to remove PCR and sequencing errors. Alignment of CDR3 sequences to IMGT reference sequences was used to assign V, D and J gene segments. For a sequence to be retained, at least a six-nucleotide match to both a V gene segment and a J gene segment was required. Rearrangements were called productive when the CDR3 lacked stop codons and stayed in frame with V and J; all others were non-productive. CDR3 was defined according to IMGT convention as the region running from the second conserved V-encoded cysteine to the conserved J-encoded phenylalanine. In an earlier analysis of approximately 590 of the donors, sequences lacking an unambiguous match to a single V gene segment were excluded. An earlier analysis of roughly 590 of the donors called V segments functional above 56.7% productive rearrangements and segregating when the between-donor standard deviation exceeded 5%. A statistical classification framework was built for diagnosing cytomegalovirus status from the catalog of TCR beta chain sequences. In a later analysis, TCR nucleotide sequences were compared against IMGT/GENE-DB human TR gene sequences so that V and J genes could be assigned. In a later analysis, CDR3 sequences and most-parsimonious VDJ recombination scenarios were assigned using the TCRdist pipeline. In a later analysis, every TCR beta chain was defined by the combination of its CDR3 amino acid sequence and its V-gene family, and reads without a unique V-gene family were dropped. As a way to deal with suspected cross-contamination and a sequencing artifact, a later analysis dropped under 600 nucleotide sequences that were highly shared and had low generation probability. A later analysis calculated a clonal expansion index for each public chain from normalized within-repertoire ranks of inferred template counts. A later analysis computed generation probabilities with a VDJ recombination model fitted to out-of-frame rearrangements, and checked the results against IGoR. In a later analysis, hypergeometric tests were used to score TCR-TCR, TCR-HLA and TCR-CMV co-occurrence, with a repertoire-size bias correction applied to TCR pairs. False discovery rates were estimated in a later analysis by permuting HLA or CMV assignments 20 times. In a later analysis, co-occurring TCRs were grouped using DBSCAN, with TCRdist sequence similarity added in when clustering inside HLA-allele-positive subsets. Repertoires with fewer than 30,000 or more than 120,000 public chains, plus five repertoires with anomalous nucleotide sharing, were excluded from co-occurrence clustering. In TCRdb, the immuneACCESS table is reduced to in-frame sequences with V and J assigned. These tables do not hold every clone; where another copy was compared, an unresolved V gene accounts for under half, and the others remain unexplained. The DNA gave D and trimming, while V, J and clone size come from that table. The table of this sample itemizes some 120,000 clones. The top ten clones comprise around 4% of the sample.

Paper-wide results and their limitations: This cohort had only TCR beta chains sequenced, and the lack of alpha or paired-chain data limited which features could be detected. A later analysis found that TCR association rates varied across HLA loci, with DRB1 alleles showing the most associated TCRs and HLA-C alleles the fewest. According to a later genetic analysis, donors in an Asian-associated ancestry cluster had fewer N-insertions in productive TCRs than the approximately 610-donor mean. A further reported finding was that TCR beta sequences accurately predicted the HLA-A and HLA-B alleles for most subjects in the first cohort. In vitro tests confirmed that three of the cytomegalovirus-associated TCR beta chains recognize cytomegalovirus antigens. In a later analysis, HLA-associated TCR beta chains showed more clonal expansion and lower generation probabilities than non-associated chains that were equally common. CMV serostatus was the only immune exposure information available for the cohort. The authors suggested that the approach could potentially be generalized to other disease states and immunological phenotypes. While some public TCRs were present in many individuals, most TCR sequences turned up only very rarely across donors. In an earlier analysis of fewer than 700 of the donors, most TCR beta V segments appeared in productive rearrangements about 87% or about 30% of the time, broadly matching IMGT annotations. In a later analysis, several top co-occurrence clusters were reported to appear linked to parvovirus B19, influenza, CMV and Epstein-Barr virus. Correlated functional status among segregating V segments might reflect linkage disequilibrium, but an unknown experimental factor could not be ruled out. The earlier analysis of around 600 of the donors excluded around 17 rarely observed V segments, including chromosome 9 orphons, because counts were too low. A cluster of highly shared sequence variants was judged likely to be a technical artifact of the sequencing pipeline. According to a later analysis, most CMV-associated TCR beta chains appeared to be HLA-restricted, and the HLA associations seemed to be driven largely by CMV exposure. HLA typing was unavailable for some donors at each locus, so association tests used only the typed subset. In the study, some 180 TCR beta chains were listed as associated with cytomegalovirus. The 87-base-pair reads could not distinguish some IMGT-functional V segments, including TRBV6-2 and TRBV6-3, so those segments were excluded. When HLA alleles, especially DR and DQ, strongly co-occurred, TCR associations were difficult to assign to individual alleles. Sequencing depth was assumed to be roughly uniform across donors in the presence/absence analyses, though that assumption may not hold. At a false discovery rate of 0.05, a later analysis linked 16,000 or so TCR beta sequences to specific HLA alleles. An association between a missense DCLRE1C variant and V-gene and J-gene trimming of TCR beta chains was found in a later genetic analysis and replicated in an independent cohort. Cytomegalovirus status was reported to be diagnosed by the classifier with high specificity and sensitivity in both the original and validation cohorts.

This TCR was sampled from a man between 18 and 29 years old in good health and CMV-seronegative. The V gene is TRBV6-5 and the J gene is TRBJ1-1, with 7 bases matching TRBD1. The material sequenced was PBMCs. The bases are TGTGCCAGCACCCCCTCGACAGGGTACACTGAAGCTTTCTTT. Its amino acids are CASTPSTGYTEAFF.